These 26 T cell receptor beta chains were sequenced from one sample in a study of T-cell memory formation after mild COVID-19. TCRdb passed the 5' RACE reads through MiXCR, listing each CDR3 protein once. The profile shows hundreds of thousands of distinct CDR3 sequences, 15% to 20% of them singletons. Sample: PBMCs or a T cell subset sorted from them (not recorded which). The receptor source for this set is an adult woman who had mild COVID-19 (a few samples of this study predate the infection). Cell type and time point are not known.

The V and J genes are TRBV5-1 and TRBJ2-3; possibly TRBD1 or TRBD2 for D (5 bases each). V lost 3 bases and J 8 bases, leaving 16 bases between the germline ends. Germline assignment: CDR1 SGHRS and CDR2 YFSETQ. The CDR3 length is 14 residues. In DNA form, the CDR3 reads TGCGCCAGCAGCTGGGACGGTCTAGCCTCTACGCAGTATTTT. It translates to CASSWDGLASTQYF.

This clonotype was observed a few times. This chain links TRBV5-1 with TRBJ2-1; 8 bases line up with TRBD2. The germline gives CDR1 SGHRS, CDR2 YFSETQ. The CDR3 sequence is 15 residues long. Trimming cost V 4 bases and J 1 base; bases outside gene matches: 4. The CDR3 spells CASSPRGGSYNEQFF. CDR3 sequence (DNA): TGCGCCAGCAGCCCCCGCGGGGGGTCCTACAATGAGCAGTTCTTC.

The V call is TRBV29-1, the J call TRBJ2-3; 7 bases line up with TRBD2. The length of the CDR3 is 14 residues. The germline CDR1 and CDR2 sequences are SQVTM and ANQGSEA. J was trimmed by 5 bases and V by 4 bases; bases with no gene match: 9. The CDR3, as DNA: TGCAGCGTTGGAGGCGGGAGTGTGTTAGATACGCAGTATTTT. Encoded protein: CSVGGGSVLDTQYF.

This clonotype was seen a few times. The chain is built from TRBV20-1 and TRBJ2-7; either TRBD1 or TRBD2 may supply D (5 bases each). The CDR3 runs 12 residues. Looked up from germline, CDR1 is DFQATT and CDR2 is SNEGSKA (reference sequence). V gave up 3 bases and J gave up 6 bases, with 12 bases separating them. CDR3 in amino acids: CSASLWGPEQYF. The CDR3, as DNA: TGCAGTGCTAGTCTCTGGGGACCCGAGCAGTACTTC.

This sequence joins TRBV10-3 and TRBJ2-2; TRBD1 matches 11 bases. J was trimmed by 7 bases and V by 6 bases; bases with no gene match: 10. The V gene's germline CDR1 is ENHRY and CDR2 SYGVKD. The CDR3 loop spans 16 amino acids. CDR3 protein: CAISDLDRGRGGELFF. The CDR3 nucleotides are TGTGCCATCAGCGACCTGGACAGGGGGCGCGGCGGGGAGCTGTTTTTT.

This clonotype was seen more than once but under ten times. J is TRBJ2-5 and V is TRBV11-3; D is unclear. Trimming cost V 1 base and J 2 bases, with 11 bases left between them. In germline, CDR1 is SGHNT, CDR2 YENEEA. The length of the CDR3 is 15 residues. CDR3 sequence reads: CASSLGFGDQETQYF. The CDR3 DNA reads as TGTGCCAGCAGCTTAGGGTTCGGTGATCAAGAGACCCAGTACTTC.

The chain joins TRBV7-6 to TRBJ2-7, with D possibly being TRBD1 (5 bases). The CDR3 sequence is 16 residues long. The V end was cut by 6 bases, the J end by 4 bases, with 22 bases between. Per germline, CDR1 SGHVS and CDR2 FNYEAQ. This CDR3 reads CASSSSPSSTGYEQYF. The DNA for the CDR3 is TGTGCCAGCAGTTCAAGCCCCTCATCTACAGGTTACGAGCAGTACTTC. The full variable domain, its missing parts supplied by reference TRBV7-6 and TRBJ2-7, is GAGVSQSPRYKVTKRGQDVALRCDPISGHVSLYWYRQALGQGPEFLTYFNYEAQQDKSGLPNDRFSAERPEGSISTLTIQRTEQRDSAMYRCASSSSPSSTGYEQYFGPGTRLTVT.

The DNA of the CDR3 is TGTGCCAGCAGCGTCGGGGGGGGTCCGGAGACCCAGTACTTC. This gives the protein CASSVGGGPETQYF. The gene calls are TRBV9 and TRBJ2-5, with 8 bases aligning to TRBD2. CDR3 length: 14 amino acids. Germline assignment: CDR1 SGDLS and CDR2 YYNGEE. V was pared by 2 bases and J by 5 bases, with 5 bases of the junction left unmatched.

This sequence joins TRBV24-1 and TRBJ2-1; D remains ambiguous. Germline V gene data show CDR1 as KGHDR and CDR2 as SFDVKD. Trimming cost V 3 bases and J 0 bases, with 8 bases left between them. The CDR3 contains 15 residues. CDR3 nucleotides: TGTGCCACCAGTGATATAGAAAGCTCCTACAATGAGCAGTTCTTC. It specifies CATSDIESSYNEQFF.

The V and J genes are TRBV18 and TRBJ1-1, with D possibly being TRBD1 (6 bases). The CDR3 extends over 15 amino acids. Germline V gene data show CDR1 as KGHSH and CDR2 as LQKENI. V was pared by 3 bases and J by 8 bases, with 19 bases between. The CDR3 loop is CASSPGGRGIREAFF. The CDR3 DNA sequence: TGTGCCAGCTCACCTGGGGGGCGCGGCATAAGAGAAGCTTTCTTT.

In this sample, this clonotype turned up many times. This chain joins TRBV4-2 and TRBJ2-5; 7 nucleotides line up with TRBD1. This CDR3 contains 14 residues. The germline V gene has CDR1 LGHNA and CDR2 YNFKEQ. V was pared by 3 bases and J by 3 bases, with 4 bases of the junction left unmatched. CDR3: CASSQGQGEETQYF. The CDR3 coding sequence is TGTGCCAGCAGCCAGGGGCAGGGGGAAGAGACCCAGTACTTC.

This clonotype was seen many times. The gene calls are TRBV20-1 and TRBJ2-7; the D call may be TRBD1 or TRBD2 (5 bases each). V lost 8 bases to trimming and J lost 3 bases, with 17 bases between them. Germline CDR1 is DFQATT and CDR2 is SNEGSKA (reference sequence). This CDR3 region has 13 residues. The CDR3 DNA reads TGCAGTCCCCAGGTGGGACCCCGCTACGAGCAGTACTTC. The encoded protein is CSPQVGPRYEQYF.

The chain is built from TRBV7-2 and TRBJ2-2, with 9 bases identical to TRBD2. The CDR3 is made up of 19 amino acids. In germline, CDR1 is SGHTA, CDR2 FQGNSA. Trimming removed 0 bases from V and 2 bases from J; junction bases left unmatched: 10. In DNA form, the CDR3 reads TGTGCCAGCAGCTTAGCAGCACCGGGACTAGCCATAAACACCGGGGAGCTGTTTTTT. Its protein product is CASSLAAPGLAINTGELFF.

This clonotype was counted only a few times. The chain carries TRBV12-5 and TRBJ1-2, with D unresolved. The CDR3 has 14 amino acids. Germline-derived CDR1 and CDR2 are LGHNT and FRNRAP. V lost 4 bases, J lost 4 bases, and 13 bases lay in between. The CDR3 DNA reads as TGTGCTAGTGGTTCGGGAATCGGCAGCTATGGCTACACCTTC. Amino acid sequence: CASGSGIGSYGYTF. Drawing the rest from reference TRBV12-5 and TRBJ1-2, the complete variable domain is DARVTQTPRHKVTEMGQEVTMRCQPILGHNTVFWYRQTMMQGLELLAYFRNRAPLDDSGMPKDRFSAEMPDATLATLKIQPSEPRDSAVYFCASGSGIGSYGYTFGSGTRLTVV.

The V gene is TRBV30, the J gene TRBJ2-3, with 8 bases that match TRBD2. The trim removed 1 base at V and 3 bases at J, leaving 24 bases unmatched. The CDR3 is made up of 21 amino acids. The germline gives CDR1 GTSNPN, CDR2 SVGIG (reference sequence). CDR3 sequence (DNA): TGTGCCTGGAGTGCCCCTTCTTGGGGGGCTGAACTAGCGGCACTAACAGATACGCAGTATTTT. Encoded protein: CAWSAPSWGAELAALTDTQYF.

The chain uses TRBV24-1 and TRBJ2-1; tentative D call: TRBD2 (6 bases). This CDR3 region has 14 residues. V lost 5 bases and J lost 4, with 11 bases in between. Germline values: CDR1 KGHDR, CDR2 SFDVKD. The CDR3 bases are TGTGCCACCAGTGGGGGAGGAAGGTACAATGAGCAGTTCTTC. Encoded protein: CATSGGGRYNEQFF.

In regard to this clonotype: A read error may account for a junction end that differs from germline. V is TRBV12-3 or TRBV12-4 and J is TRBJ1-1, with a tentative D call TRBD1 (5 bases). The length of the CDR3 is 10 residues. DNA for the CDR3: TGTGCCAGCAGTTTAGCTACGACAGTTTTT. It encodes CASSLATTVF.

This clonotype was seen many times. The rearrangement uses TRBV7-9 and TRBJ2-1, with TRBD1 matching over 8 bases. The CDR3 length is 14 residues. Germline assignment: CDR1 SEHNR and CDR2 FQNEAQ (reference sequence). Trimming took 5 bases from V and 4 from J; bases not matched to a gene: 4. This CDR3 is CASSPGQGYNEQFF. The CDR3 nucleotides read TGTGCCAGCAGCCCCGGACAGGGTTACAATGAGCAGTTCTTC.

The chain combines TRBV12-3 or TRBV12-4 with TRBJ2-7; 13 bases line up with TRBD2. The CDR3 has 14 residues. J was trimmed by 4 bases and V by 6 bases; bases with no gene match: 3. The CDR3, as DNA: TGTGCCAGCAGAGGGACTAGCGGGGAGTACGAGCAGTACTTC. Translated: CASRGTSGEYEQYF.

The chain uses TRBV30 and TRBJ1-5; D gene ambiguous. CDR3 length equals 15 residues. The germline V gene encodes CDR1 GTSNPN and CDR2 SVGIG (reference sequence). The V gene lost 0 bases and the J gene lost 7 bases, with 16 bases spanning the gap. CDR3 DNA: TGTGCCTGGAGTGTAGGTCCATACACGGGCCAGCCCCAGCATTTT. This translates into CAWSVGPYTGQPQHF.

The chain combines TRBV5-1 with TRBJ2-7, with D perhaps matching TRBD1 (5 bases). Looked up from germline, CDR1 is SGHRS and CDR2 is YFSETQ. Trimming removed 0 bases at V and 2 bases at J, with 9 bases between. The CDR3 covers 14 residues. The CDR3 loop reads CASSLASTAYEQYF. Written as DNA, the CDR3 is TGCGCCAGCAGCTTGGCCTCGACAGCCTACGAGCAGTACTTC.

This clonotype was found a few times. This sequence joins TRBV5-1 and TRBJ2-5, with unresolved D. The V gene's germline CDR1 is SGHRS and CDR2 YFSETQ. V was pared by 0 bases and J by 4 bases, with 10 bases between. This CDR3 region has 14 residues. CDR3 protein: CASSLVLAVETQYF. CDR3 in DNA: TGCGCCAGCAGCTTGGTCCTGGCGGTAGAGACCCAGTACTTC.

The rearrangement joins TRBV24-1 to TRBJ2-5, with 12 bases aligning to TRBD2. V dropped 9 bases and J dropped 5; count of bases not matched to a gene: 12. CDR3 size: 16 residues. Germline CDR1 reads KGHDR; CDR2 reads SFDVKD. The CDR3 region is CATAETSGSFMETQYF. Written as DNA, the CDR3 is TGTGCCACCGCCGAGACTAGCGGGAGTTTTATGGAGACCCAGTACTTC.

This chain connects TRBV7-9 to TRBJ2-5; 9 bases are a match to TRBD2. There are 17 residues in the CDR3. Germline values: CDR1 SEHNR, CDR2 FQNEAQ (reference sequence). Trimming at V came to 1 base and at J to 5 bases, leaving 11 bases not matched to a gene. The CDR3 nucleotides read TGTGCCAGCAGCTTAGTCGAGATCGCGGGGGGGCCGGAGACCCAGTACTTC. Its protein is CASSLVEIAGGPETQYF.

This clonotype was picked up a small number of times. CDR3 protein: CAWSPELSQPQHF. DNA for the CDR3: TGTGCCTGGAGTCCGGAGCTTAGTCAGCCCCAGCATTTT. The V and J genes are TRBV30 and TRBJ1-5; D gene uncertain. This CDR3 spans 13 amino acids. Trimming shortened V by 2 bases and J by 6 bases, and 11 bases separated the two germline ends. CDR1 and CDR2 (germline): GTSNPN, SVGIG (reference sequence).

This clonotype was seen only a few times. This chain links TRBV7-2 with TRBJ2-1; D might be TRBD1 (6 bases). V dropped 5 bases and J dropped 7 bases, with 12 bases sitting between them. CDR3 length: 13 amino acids. The V gene's germline CDR1 is SGHTA and CDR2 FQGNSA. The CDR3 is CASSVRGGNEQFF. The CDR3 DNA sequence: TGTGCCAGCAGCGTCAGGGGCGGGAATGAGCAGTTCTTC. Complete variable domain (other parts from reference TRBV7-2 and TRBJ2-1): GAGVSQSPSNKVTEKGKDVELRCDPISGHTALYWYRQSLGQGLEFLIYFQGNSAPDKSGLPSDRFSAERTGGSVSTLTIQRTQQEDSAVYLCASSVRGGNEQFFGPGTRLTVL.